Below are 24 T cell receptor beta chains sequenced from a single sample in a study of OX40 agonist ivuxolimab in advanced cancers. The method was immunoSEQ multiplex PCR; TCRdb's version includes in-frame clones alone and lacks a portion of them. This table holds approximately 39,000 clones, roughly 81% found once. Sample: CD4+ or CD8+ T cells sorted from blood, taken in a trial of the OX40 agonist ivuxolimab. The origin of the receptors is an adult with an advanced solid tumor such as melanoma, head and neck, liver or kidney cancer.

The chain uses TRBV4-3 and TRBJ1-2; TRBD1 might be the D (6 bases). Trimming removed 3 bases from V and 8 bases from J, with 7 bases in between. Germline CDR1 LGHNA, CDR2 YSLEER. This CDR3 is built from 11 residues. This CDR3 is CASSQGGGYTF. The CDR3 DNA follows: TGCGCCAGCAGCCAGGGGGGCGGCTACACCTTC.

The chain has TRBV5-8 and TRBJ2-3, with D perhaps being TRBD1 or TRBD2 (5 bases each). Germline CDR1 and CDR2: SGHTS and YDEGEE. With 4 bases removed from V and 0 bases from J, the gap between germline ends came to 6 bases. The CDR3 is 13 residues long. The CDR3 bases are TGTGCCAGCAGCAGGGACAGCACAGATACGCAGTATTTT. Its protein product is CASSRDSTDTQYF. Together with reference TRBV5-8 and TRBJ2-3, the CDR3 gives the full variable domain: EAGVTQSPTHLIKTRGQQATLRCSPISGHTSVYWYQQALGLGLQFLLWYDEGEERNRGNFPPRFSGRQFPNYSSELNVNALELEDSALYLCASSRDSTDTQYFGPGTRLTVL.

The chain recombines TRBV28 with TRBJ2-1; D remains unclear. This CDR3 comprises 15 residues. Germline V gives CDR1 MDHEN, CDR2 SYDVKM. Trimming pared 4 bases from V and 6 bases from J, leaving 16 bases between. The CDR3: CASSSGHLKGNEQFF. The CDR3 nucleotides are TGTGCCAGCAGTTCGGGCCACCTCAAGGGCAATGAGCAGTTCTTC. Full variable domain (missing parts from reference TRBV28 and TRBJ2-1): DVKVTQSSRYLVKRTGEKVFLECVQDMDHENMFWYRQDPGLGLRLIYFSYDVKMKEKGDIPEGYSVSREKKERFSLILESASTNQTSMYLCASSSGHLKGNEQFFGPGTRLTVL.

The CDR3 region is CASSFRGGNYNEQFF. As DNA, the CDR3 is TGTGCCAGCAGTTTCCGGGGGGGTAACTACAATGAGCAGTTCTTC. The chain employs TRBV27 and TRBJ2-1; 8 bases are a match to TRBD2. J lost 3 bases, V lost 3 bases, and 4 bases had no gene match. The CDR3 has 15 residues. CDR1 MNHEY and CDR2 SMNVEV come from the germline V gene (reference sequence).

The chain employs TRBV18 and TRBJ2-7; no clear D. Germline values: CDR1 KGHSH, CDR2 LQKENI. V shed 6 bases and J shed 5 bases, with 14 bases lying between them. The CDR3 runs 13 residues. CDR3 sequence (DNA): TGTGCCAGCTCCCCCCCCGGTGTCGACGAGCAGTACTTC. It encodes CASSPPGVDEQYF.

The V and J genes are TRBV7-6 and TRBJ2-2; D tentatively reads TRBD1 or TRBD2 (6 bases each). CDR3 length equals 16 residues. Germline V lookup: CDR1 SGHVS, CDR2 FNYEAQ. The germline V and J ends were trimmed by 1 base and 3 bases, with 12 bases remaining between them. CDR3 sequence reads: CASSLDPGEDTGELFF. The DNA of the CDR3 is TGTGCCAGCAGCTTAGACCCAGGGGAGGACACCGGGGAGCTGTTTTTT.

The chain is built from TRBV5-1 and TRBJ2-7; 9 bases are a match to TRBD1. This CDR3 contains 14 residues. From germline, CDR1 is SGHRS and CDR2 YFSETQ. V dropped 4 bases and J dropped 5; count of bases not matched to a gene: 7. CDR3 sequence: CASSPGTGYHEQYF. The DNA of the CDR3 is TGCGCCAGCAGCCCCGGGACAGGGTACCACGAGCAGTACTTC. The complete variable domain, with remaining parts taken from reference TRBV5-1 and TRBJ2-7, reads KAGVTQTPRYLIKTRGQQVTLSCSPISGHRSVSWYQQTPGQGLQFLFEYFSETQRNKGNFPGRFSGRQFSNSRSEMNVSTLELGDSALYLCASSPGTGYHEQYFGPGTRLTVT.

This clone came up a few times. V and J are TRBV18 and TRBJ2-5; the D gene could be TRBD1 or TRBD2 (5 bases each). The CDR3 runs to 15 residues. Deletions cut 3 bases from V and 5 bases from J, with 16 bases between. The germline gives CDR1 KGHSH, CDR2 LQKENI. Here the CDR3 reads CASSPNPPGTETQYF. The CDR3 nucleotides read TGTGCCAGCTCACCCAATCCCCCAGGGACGGAGACCCAGTACTTC.

The DNA for the CDR3 is TGTGCCAGCAGCTTGGGGACAGGGGGTGAAAAACTGTTTTTT. The encoded protein is CASSLGTGGEKLFF. The chain is built from TRBV5-4 and TRBJ1-4; 10 bases line up with TRBD1. Germline V CDR1 and CDR2: SGHNT, YYREEE (reference sequence). V was pared by 0 bases and J by 7 bases, with 0 bases of the junction left unmatched. There are 14 residues in the CDR3.

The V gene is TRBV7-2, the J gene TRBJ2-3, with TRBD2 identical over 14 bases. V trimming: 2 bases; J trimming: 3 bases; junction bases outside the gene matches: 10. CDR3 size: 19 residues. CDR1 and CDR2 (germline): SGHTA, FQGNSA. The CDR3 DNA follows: TGTGCCAGCAGCTTACCAGGCCTGGGACTAGCGGGAGAGACAGATACGCAGTATTTT. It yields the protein CASSLPGLGLAGETDTQYF.

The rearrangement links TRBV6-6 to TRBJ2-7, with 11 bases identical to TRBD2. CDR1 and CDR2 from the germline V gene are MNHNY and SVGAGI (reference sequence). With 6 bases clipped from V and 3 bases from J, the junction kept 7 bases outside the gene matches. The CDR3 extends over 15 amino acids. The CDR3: CASRPTSGGHYEQYF. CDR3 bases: TGTGCCAGCAGACCCACTAGCGGGGGTCACTACGAGCAGTACTTC.

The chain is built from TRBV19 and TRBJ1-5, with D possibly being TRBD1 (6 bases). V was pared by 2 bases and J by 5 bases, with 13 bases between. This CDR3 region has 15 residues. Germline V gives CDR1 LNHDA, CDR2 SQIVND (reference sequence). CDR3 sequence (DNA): TGTGCCAGTAGTATACCCAACAGGGTCGATCAGCCCCAGCATTTT. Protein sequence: CASSIPNRVDQPQHF.

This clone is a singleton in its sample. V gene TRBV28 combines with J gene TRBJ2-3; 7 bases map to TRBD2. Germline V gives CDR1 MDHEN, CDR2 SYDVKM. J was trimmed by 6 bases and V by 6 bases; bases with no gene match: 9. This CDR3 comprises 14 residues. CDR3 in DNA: TGTGCCAGCAGCCTTGGGGGGGAGGAGGATACGCAGTATTTT. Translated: CASSLGGEEDTQYF.

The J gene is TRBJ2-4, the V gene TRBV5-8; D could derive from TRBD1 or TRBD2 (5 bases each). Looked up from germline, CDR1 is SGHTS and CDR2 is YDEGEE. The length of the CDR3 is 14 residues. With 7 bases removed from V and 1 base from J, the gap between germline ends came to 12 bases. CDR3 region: CASGGGAAKNIQYF. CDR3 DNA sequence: TGTGCCAGCGGTGGGGGAGCGGCCAAAAACATTCAGTACTTC.

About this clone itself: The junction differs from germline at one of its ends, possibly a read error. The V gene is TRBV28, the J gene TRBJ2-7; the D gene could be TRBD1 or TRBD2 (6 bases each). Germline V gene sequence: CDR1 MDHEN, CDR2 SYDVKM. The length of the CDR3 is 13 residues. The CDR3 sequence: CASSFGGPYKRSF. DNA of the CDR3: TGTGCCAGCAGTTTCGGGGGCCCCTATAAGAGGTCCTTC.

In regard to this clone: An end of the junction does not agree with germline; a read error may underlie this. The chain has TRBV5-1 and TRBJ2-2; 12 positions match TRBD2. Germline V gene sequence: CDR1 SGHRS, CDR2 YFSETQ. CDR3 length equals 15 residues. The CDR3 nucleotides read TGCACCAGCAGCTTCACGACTAGCGGGAGCGAGGAGCTGTTTTTT. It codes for CTSSFTTSGSEELFF.

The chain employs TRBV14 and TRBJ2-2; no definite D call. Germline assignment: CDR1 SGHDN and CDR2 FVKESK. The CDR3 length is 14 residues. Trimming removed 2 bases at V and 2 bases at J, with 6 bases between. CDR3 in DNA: TGTGCCAGCAGCCAATCTAAAAACACCGGGGAGCTGTTTTTT. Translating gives CASSQSKNTGELFF.

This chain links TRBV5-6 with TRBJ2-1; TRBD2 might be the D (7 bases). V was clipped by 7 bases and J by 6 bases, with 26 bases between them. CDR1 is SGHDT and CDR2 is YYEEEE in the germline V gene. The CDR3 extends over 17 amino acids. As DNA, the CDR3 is TGTGCCAGCGAGAGCTTGGGGGCGGGAGTTTCGTTCAATGAGCAGTTCTTC. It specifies CASESLGAGVSFNEQFF. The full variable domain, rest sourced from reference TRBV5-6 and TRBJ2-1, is DAGVTQSPTHLIKTRGQQVTLRCSPKSGHDTVSWYQQALGQGPQFIFQYYEEEERQRGNFPDRFSGHQFPNYSSELNVNALLLGDSALYLCASESLGAGVSFNEQFFGPGTRLTVL.

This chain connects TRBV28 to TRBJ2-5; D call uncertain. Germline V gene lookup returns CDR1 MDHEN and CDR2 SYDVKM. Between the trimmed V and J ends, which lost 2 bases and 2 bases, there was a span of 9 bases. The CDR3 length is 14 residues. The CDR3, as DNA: TGTGCCAGCAGTTTAAATGCGGCGCAAGAGACCCAGTACTTC. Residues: CASSLNAAQETQYF.

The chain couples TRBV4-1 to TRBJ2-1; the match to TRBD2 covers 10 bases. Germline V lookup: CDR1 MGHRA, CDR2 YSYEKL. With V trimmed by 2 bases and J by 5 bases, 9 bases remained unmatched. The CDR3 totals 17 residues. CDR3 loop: CASSQYLTSGNHNEQFF. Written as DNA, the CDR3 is TGCGCCAGCAGCCAATATCTTACTAGCGGGAACCACAATGAGCAGTTCTTC.

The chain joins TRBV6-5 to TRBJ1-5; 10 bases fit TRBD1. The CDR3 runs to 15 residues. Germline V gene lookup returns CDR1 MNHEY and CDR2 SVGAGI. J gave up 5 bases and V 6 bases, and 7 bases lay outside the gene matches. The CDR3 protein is CASSSGTGVYQPQHF. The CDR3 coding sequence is TGTGCCAGCAGCTCCGGGACAGGGGTTTATCAGCCCCAGCATTTT.

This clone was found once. CDR3 coding DNA: TGTGCCAGCAGCTTGCTCGGGGGGGGCTATGGCTACACCTTC. Its translation is CASSLLGGGYGYTF. The V gene is TRBV5-7, the J gene TRBJ1-2; maybe TRBD1 (5 bases). TRBV5-7 counts as an open reading frame of uncertain function. This CDR3 contains 14 residues. V lost 1 base and J 4 bases, leaving 11 bases between the germline ends.

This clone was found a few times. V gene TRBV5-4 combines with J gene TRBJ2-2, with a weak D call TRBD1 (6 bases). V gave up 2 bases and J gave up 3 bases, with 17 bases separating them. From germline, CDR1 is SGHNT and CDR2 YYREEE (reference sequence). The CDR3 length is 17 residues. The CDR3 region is CASSFGQGWTDTGELFF. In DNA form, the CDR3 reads TGTGCCAGCAGCTTTGGGCAGGGGTGGACTGACACCGGGGAGCTGTTTTTT.

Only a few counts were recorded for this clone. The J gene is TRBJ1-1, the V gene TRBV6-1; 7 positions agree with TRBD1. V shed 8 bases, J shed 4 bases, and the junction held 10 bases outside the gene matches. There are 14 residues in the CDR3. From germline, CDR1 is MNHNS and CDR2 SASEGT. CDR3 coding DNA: TGTGCCAGCCTTAAAGGGGGCAGGGTCACTGAAGCTTTCTTT. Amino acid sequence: CASLKGGRVTEAFF.